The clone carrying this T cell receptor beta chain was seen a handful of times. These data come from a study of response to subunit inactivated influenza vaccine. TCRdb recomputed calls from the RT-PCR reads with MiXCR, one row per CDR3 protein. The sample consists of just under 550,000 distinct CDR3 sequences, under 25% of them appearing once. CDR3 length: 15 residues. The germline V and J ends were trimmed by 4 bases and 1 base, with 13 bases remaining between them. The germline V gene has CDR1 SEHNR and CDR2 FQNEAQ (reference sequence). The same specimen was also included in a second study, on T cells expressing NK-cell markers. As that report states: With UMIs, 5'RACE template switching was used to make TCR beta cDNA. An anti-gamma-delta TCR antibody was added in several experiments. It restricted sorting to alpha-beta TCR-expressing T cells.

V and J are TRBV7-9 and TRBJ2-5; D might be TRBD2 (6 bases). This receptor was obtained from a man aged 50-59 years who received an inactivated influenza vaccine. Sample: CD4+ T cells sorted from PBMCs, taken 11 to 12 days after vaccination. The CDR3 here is CASSSVSGPQETQYF. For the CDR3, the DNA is TGTGCCAGCAGCTCAGTTAGCGGTCCCCAAGAGACCCAGTACTTC.